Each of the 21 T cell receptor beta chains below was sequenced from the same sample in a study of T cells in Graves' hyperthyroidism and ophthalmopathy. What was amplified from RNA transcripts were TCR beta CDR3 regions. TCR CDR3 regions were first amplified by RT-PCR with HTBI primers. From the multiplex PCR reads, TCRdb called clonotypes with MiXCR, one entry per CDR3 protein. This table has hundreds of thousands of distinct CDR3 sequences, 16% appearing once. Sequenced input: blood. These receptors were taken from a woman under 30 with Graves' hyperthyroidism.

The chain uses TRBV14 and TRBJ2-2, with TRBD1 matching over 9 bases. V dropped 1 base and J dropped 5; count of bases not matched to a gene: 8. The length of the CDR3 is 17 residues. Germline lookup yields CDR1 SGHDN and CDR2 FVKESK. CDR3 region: CASSQVGTGRGTGELFF. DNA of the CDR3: TGTGCCAGCAGCCAAGTGGGGACAGGGCGTGGAACCGGGGAGCTGTTTTTT.

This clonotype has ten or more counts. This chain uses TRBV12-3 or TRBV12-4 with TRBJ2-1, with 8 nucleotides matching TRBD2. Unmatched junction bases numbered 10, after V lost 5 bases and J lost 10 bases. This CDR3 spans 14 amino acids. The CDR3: CASSPYREGGEQFF. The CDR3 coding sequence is TGTGCCAGCAGTCCCTACCGGGAGGGAGGGGAGCAGTTCTTC.

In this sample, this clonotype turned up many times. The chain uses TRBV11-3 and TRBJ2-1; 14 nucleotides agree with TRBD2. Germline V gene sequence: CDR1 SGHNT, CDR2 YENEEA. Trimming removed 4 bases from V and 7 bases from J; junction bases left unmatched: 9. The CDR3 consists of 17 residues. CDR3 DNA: TGTGCCAGCAGCTCTTTAAGGGGACTAGCGGGAGAGAATGAGCAGTTCTTC. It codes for CASSSLRGLAGENEQFF.

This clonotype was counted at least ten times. CDR3 coding DNA: TGTGCCACACAAGCGGCAGGGAATTGGGAGACCCAGTACTTC. It codes for CATQAAGNWETQYF. The J gene is TRBJ2-5, the V gene TRBV12-3 or TRBV12-4; TRBD1 or TRBD2 may be the D gene (5 bases each). The CDR3 covers 14 residues. Between the trimmed V and J ends, which lost 10 bases and 5 bases, there was a span of 20 bases.

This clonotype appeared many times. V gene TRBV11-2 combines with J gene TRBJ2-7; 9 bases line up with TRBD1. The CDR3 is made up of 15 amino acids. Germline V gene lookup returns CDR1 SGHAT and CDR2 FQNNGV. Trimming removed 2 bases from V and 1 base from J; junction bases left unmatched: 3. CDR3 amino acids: CASSLKTGGSYEQYF. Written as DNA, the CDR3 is TGTGCCAGCAGCTTAAAGACAGGGGGGTCCTACGAGCAGTACTTC. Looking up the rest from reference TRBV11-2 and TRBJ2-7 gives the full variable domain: EAGVAQSPRYKIIEKRQSVAFWCNPISGHATLYWYQQILGQGPKLLIQFQNNGVVDDSQLPKDRFSAERLKGVDSTLKIQPAKLEDSAVYLCASSLKTGGSYEQYFGPGTRLTVT.

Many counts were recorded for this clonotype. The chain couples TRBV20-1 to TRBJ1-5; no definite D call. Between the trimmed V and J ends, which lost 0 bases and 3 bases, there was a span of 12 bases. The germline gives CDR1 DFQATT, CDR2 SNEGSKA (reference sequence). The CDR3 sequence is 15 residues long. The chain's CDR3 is CSAREVGQANQPQHF. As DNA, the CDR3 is TGCAGTGCTAGAGAGGTCGGGCAGGCCAATCAGCCCCAGCATTTT.

Written as DNA, the CDR3 is TGTGCCAGCAGCTTGATCCGGGGCCAAGAGACCCAGTACTTC. The encoded protein is CASSLIRGQETQYF. This rearrangement joins TRBV5-6 to TRBJ2-5, with D possibly TRBD2 on 5 matching bases. This CDR3 region has 14 residues. V lost 1 base and J lost 1, with 8 bases in between. The germline V gene encodes CDR1 SGHDT and CDR2 YYEEEE.

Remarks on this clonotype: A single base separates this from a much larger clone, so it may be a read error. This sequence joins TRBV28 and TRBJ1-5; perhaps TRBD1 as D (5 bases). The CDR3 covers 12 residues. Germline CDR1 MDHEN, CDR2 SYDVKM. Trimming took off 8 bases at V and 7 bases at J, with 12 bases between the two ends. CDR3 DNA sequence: TGTGCCAGCGGTTCAGGGAGCCAGCCCCAGCATTTT. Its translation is CASGSGSQPQHF. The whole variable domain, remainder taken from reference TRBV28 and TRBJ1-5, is DVKVTQSSRYLVKRTGEKVFLECVQDMDHENMFWYRQDPGLGLRLIYFSYDVKMKEKGDIPEGYSVSREKKERFSLILESASTNQTSMYLCASGSGSQPQHFGDGTRLSIL.

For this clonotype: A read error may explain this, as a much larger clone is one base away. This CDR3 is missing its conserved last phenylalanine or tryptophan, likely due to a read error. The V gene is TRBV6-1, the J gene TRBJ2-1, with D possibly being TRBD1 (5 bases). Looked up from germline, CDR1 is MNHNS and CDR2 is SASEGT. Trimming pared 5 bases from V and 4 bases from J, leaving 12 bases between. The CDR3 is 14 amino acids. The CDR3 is CASSPGPGYNEQFS. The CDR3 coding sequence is TGTGCCAGCAGTCCCGGCCCAGGGTACAATGAGCAGTTCTCC.

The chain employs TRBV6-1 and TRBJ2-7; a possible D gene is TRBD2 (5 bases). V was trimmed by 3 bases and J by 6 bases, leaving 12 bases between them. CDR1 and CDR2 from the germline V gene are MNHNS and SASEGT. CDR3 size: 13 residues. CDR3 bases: TGTGCCAGCAGTGAGACCTTCAGCGGCGAGCAGTACTTC. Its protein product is CASSETFSGEQYF.

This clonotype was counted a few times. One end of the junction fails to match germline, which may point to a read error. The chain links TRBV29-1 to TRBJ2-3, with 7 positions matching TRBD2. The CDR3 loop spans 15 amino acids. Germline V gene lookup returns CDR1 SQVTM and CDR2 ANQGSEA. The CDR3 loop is CSVEDAGVRTDTQYF. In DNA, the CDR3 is TGCAGCGTGGAAGATGCGGGGGTGAGGACAGATACGCAGTATTTT.

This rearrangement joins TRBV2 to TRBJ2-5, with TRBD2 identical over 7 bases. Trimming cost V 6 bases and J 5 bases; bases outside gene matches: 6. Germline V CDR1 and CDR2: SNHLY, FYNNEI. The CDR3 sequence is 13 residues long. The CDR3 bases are TGTGCCAGCAGCAAACTAGCGACGGAGACCCAGTACTTC. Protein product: CASSKLATETQYF.

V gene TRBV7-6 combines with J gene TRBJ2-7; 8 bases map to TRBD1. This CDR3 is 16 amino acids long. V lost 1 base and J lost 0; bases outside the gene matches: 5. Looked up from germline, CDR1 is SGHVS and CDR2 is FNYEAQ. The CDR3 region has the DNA TGTGCCAGCAGCTTAGTTACAGGGGGGTCCTCCTACGAGCAGTACTTC. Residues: CASSLVTGGSSYEQYF. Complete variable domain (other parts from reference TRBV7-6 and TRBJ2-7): GAGVSQSPRYKVTKRGQDVALRCDPISGHVSLYWYRQALGQGPEFLTYFNYEAQQDKSGLPNDRFSAERPEGSISTLTIQRTEQRDSAMYRCASSLVTGGSSYEQYFGPGTRLTVT.

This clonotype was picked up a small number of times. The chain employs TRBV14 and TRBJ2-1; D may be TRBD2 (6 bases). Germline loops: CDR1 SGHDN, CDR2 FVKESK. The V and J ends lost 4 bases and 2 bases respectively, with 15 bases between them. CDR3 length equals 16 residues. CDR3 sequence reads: CASSPWTGGTYNEQFF. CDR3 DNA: TGTGCCAGCAGCCCCTGGACCGGAGGGACCTACAATGAGCAGTTCTTC.

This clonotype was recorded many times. CDR3 loop: CSATGLAGGYQETQYF. CDR3 nucleotide sequence: TGCAGTGCTACTGGACTAGCGGGGGGGTACCAAGAGACCCAGTACTTC. This rearrangement joins TRBV20-1 to TRBJ2-5; 15 bases line up with TRBD2. The CDR3 loop spans 16 amino acids. Germline values: CDR1 DFQATT, CDR2 SNEGSKA (reference sequence). Unmatched junction bases numbered 3, after V lost 4 bases and J lost 0 bases.

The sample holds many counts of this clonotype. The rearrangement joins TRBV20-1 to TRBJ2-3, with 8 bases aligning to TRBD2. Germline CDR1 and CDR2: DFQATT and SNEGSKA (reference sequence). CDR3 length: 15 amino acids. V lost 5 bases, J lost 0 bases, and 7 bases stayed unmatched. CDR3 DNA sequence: TGCAGTGCTCCATCTATAGCGGGAAGCACAGATACGCAGTATTTT. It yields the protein CSAPSIAGSTDTQYF.

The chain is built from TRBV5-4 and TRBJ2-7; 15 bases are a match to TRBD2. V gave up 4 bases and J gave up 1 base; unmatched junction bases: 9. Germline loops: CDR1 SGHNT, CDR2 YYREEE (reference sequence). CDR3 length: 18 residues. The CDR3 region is CASSPGGLAGGMSYEQYF. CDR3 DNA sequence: TGTGCCAGCAGCCCGGGGGGACTAGCGGGAGGAATGTCCTACGAGCAGTACTTC.

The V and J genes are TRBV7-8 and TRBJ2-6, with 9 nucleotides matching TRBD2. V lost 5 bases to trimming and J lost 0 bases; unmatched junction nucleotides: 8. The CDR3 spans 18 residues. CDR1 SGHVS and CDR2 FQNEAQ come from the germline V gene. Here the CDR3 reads CASSLSRGGPSGANVLTF. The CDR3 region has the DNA TGTGCCAGCAGCCTTTCGCGGGGGGGGCCCTCTGGGGCCAACGTCCTGACTTTC.

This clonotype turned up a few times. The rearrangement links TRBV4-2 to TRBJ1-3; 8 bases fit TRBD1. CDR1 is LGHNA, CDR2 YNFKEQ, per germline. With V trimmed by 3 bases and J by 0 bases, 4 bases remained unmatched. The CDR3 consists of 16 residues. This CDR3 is CASSHTGGSSGNTIYF. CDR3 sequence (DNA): TGTGCCAGCAGCCACACAGGGGGATCCTCTGGAAACACCATATATTTT.

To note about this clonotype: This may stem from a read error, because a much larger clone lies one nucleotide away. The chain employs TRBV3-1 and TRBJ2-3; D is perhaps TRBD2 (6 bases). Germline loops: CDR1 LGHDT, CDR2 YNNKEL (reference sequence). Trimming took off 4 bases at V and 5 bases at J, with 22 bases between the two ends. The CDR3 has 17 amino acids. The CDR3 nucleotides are TGTGCCAGCAGCCCCCTTGGCCTCTGGAGGGCCCAAGATACGCAGTATTTT. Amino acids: CASSPLGLWRAQDTQYF.

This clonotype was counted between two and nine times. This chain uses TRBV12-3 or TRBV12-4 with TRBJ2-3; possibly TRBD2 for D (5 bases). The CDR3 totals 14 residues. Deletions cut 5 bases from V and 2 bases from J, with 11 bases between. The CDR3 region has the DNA TGTGCCAGCAGTACCCGGGATGTCACAGATACGCAGTATTTT. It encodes CASSTRDVTDTQYF.